These 22 T cell receptor beta chains share one sample of origin, sequenced in a study of T cell therapy after organ transplantation. Antigen specificity for these receptors is unknown. Some clones are missing from TCRdb's copy, which holds only in-frame ones; the method was immunoSEQ multiplex PCR. This sample yields around 50,000 clones, of which less than 95% are seen a single time; 2.5% to 3.5% belongs to the top ten. The sample in question was CD8+ T cells from blood, obtained before autologous CMV-specific T cell therapy. Source of these receptors: a human patient who had received a solid organ transplant and had CMV disease.

V and J are TRBV6-1 and TRBJ1-1; 7 nucleotides line up with TRBD1. The CDR3 consists of 17 residues. V lost 2 bases and J lost 0; bases outside the gene matches: 9. Germline V CDR1 and CDR2: MNHNS, SASEGT. The CDR3 sequence: CASSELGRGDLNTEAFF. DNA of the CDR3: TGTGCCAGCAGTGAATTGGGCAGGGGGGATTTGAACACTGAAGCTTTCTTT.

This chain connects TRBV25-1 to TRBJ2-1; 7 bases agree with TRBD1. CDR3 length: 14 amino acids. After removal of 7 bases from V and 5 bases from J, the junction contained 8 bases not matched to a gene. The germline CDR1 and CDR2 sequences are MGHDK and SYGVNS. CDR3 sequence: CASNQQGSDNEQFF. For the CDR3, the DNA is TGTGCCAGCAACCAACAGGGGAGCGACAATGAGCAGTTCTTC.

The gene calls are TRBV11-2 and TRBJ1-3, with 10 positions matching TRBD1. The CDR3 contains 14 residues. Germline V gene lookup returns CDR1 SGHAT and CDR2 FQNNGV. J was trimmed by 8 bases and V by 4 bases; bases with no gene match: 5. The CDR3 protein is CASSSWTGGDTIYF. The CDR3 DNA follows: TGTGCCAGCAGCTCCTGGACAGGGGGAGACACCATATATTTT.

The chain recombines TRBV7-2 with TRBJ1-2; no definite D call. In germline, CDR1 is SGHTA, CDR2 FQGNSA. V lost 4 bases and J lost 8, with 5 bases in between. There are 10 residues in the CDR3. CDR3 protein: CASSSLGYTF. The CDR3 nucleotides are TGTGCCAGCAGCTCGCTCGGCTACACCTTC.

This clone was observed a handful of times. The chain employs TRBV6-6 and TRBJ2-1; 7 bases are shared with TRBD2. J gave up 1 base and V 5 bases, and 2 bases lay outside the gene matches. CDR1 and CDR2 from the germline V gene are MNHNY and SVGAGI (reference sequence). The CDR3 consists of 14 residues. CDR3 sequence: CASSGAGSYNEQFF. For the CDR3, the DNA is TGTGCCAGCAGTGGAGCGGGATCCTACAATGAGCAGTTCTTC.

This chain joins TRBV7-6 and TRBJ2-5; possibly TRBD2 for D (6 bases). CDR1 SGHVS and CDR2 FNYEAQ come from the germline V gene. The V and J ends lost 1 base and 4 bases respectively, with 13 bases between them. The CDR3 runs to 15 residues. This CDR3 reads CASSLVGGSTETQYF. CDR3 sequence (DNA): TGTGCCAGCAGCTTAGTCGGGGGTAGTACAGAGACCCAGTACTTC.

This chain links TRBV3-2 with TRBJ1-6. TRBV3-2 is a pseudogene locus. There are 9 residues in the CDR3. The CDR3 DNA is TGTGCCAGCAATACACCCCTCCACTTT. Protein product: CASNTPLHF.

J is TRBJ1-5 and V is TRBV7-9, with TRBD1 as a possible D gene (5 bases). V was trimmed by 11 bases and J by 8 bases, leaving 16 bases between them. Germline CDR1 and CDR2: SEHNR and FQNEAQ (reference sequence). CDR3 length equals 12 residues. DNA of the CDR3: TGTGCCTCCCGGGGGGGGATGGAGCCCCAGCATTTT. It translates to CASRGGMEPQHF.

CDR3 bases: TGCGCCAGCAGCCAAGAAGGGTCGGATGAGCAGTTCTTC. It specifies CASSQEGSDEQFF. V usage is TRBV4-3 and J usage is TRBJ2-1; D not resolved. V was shortened by 0 bases and J by 8 bases, with 8 bases between the two germline ends. The CDR3 runs 13 residues. Germline V gene data show CDR1 as LGHNA and CDR2 as YSLEER.

The CDR3 protein is CASSGDGDRRVTPLHF. CDR3 sequence (DNA): TGTGCCAGCAGTGGGGACGGGGACAGGAGAGTCACACCCCTCCACTTT. V is TRBV25-1 and J is TRBJ1-6; TRBD1 matches 8 bases. The CDR3 spans 16 residues. Trimming cost V 4 bases and J 11 bases; bases outside gene matches: 13. Germline CDR1 is MGHDK and CDR2 is SYGVNS.

This chain connects TRBV4-3 to TRBJ2-2; D assignment may be TRBD1 or TRBD2 (6 bases each). Looked up from germline, CDR1 is LGHNA and CDR2 is YSLEER. CDR3 length: 16 amino acids. V was cut by 4 bases and J by 6 bases, with 18 bases left in between. This chain's CDR3 is CASSPRQAGEAGELFF. Here the CDR3 DNA reads TGCGCCAGCAGCCCGAGACAGGCCGGGGAGGCCGGGGAGCTGTTTTTT.

The chain links TRBV7-8 to TRBJ2-7, with 9 bases aligning to TRBD2. The trim removed 5 bases at V and 2 bases at J, leaving 7 bases unmatched. The CDR3 totals 15 residues. The germline V gene encodes CDR1 SGHVS and CDR2 FQNEAQ. The DNA of the CDR3 is TGTGCCAGCAGCATACTAGCGGGTCCGACCTACGAGCAGTACTTC. Amino acid sequence: CASSILAGPTYEQYF.

The CDR3 nucleotides read TGTGCCAGCACCCAGGGCAGGGCAGGGACTGAAGCTTTCTTT. This gives the protein CASTQGRAGTEAFF. The chain combines TRBV7-9 with TRBJ1-1, with D perhaps matching TRBD1 (5 bases). This CDR3 spans 14 amino acids. Trimming pared 7 bases from V and 5 bases from J, leaving 17 bases between. Germline loops: CDR1 SEHNR, CDR2 FQNEAQ (reference sequence).

This CDR3 reads CASSLVVRAGNEQFF. The CDR3 DNA reads as TGTGCCAGCAGCTTAGTTGTCAGGGCAGGCAATGAGCAGTTCTTC. The chain has TRBV11-2 and TRBJ2-1; TRBD1 might be the D (5 bases). Germline CDR1 is SGHAT and CDR2 is FQNNGV. The CDR3 spans 15 residues. Trimming left V 1 base short and J 6 bases short, with 13 bases between. Full variable domain (outside the CDR3, taken from reference TRBV11-2 and TRBJ2-1): EAGVAQSPRYKIIEKRQSVAFWCNPISGHATLYWYQQILGQGPKLLIQFQNNGVVDDSQLPKDRFSAERLKGVDSTLKIQPAKLEDSAVYLCASSLVVRAGNEQFFGPGTRLTVL.

V and J are TRBV11-2 and TRBJ2-5; D possibly matches TRBD1 or TRBD2 (6 bases each). The V end lost 4 bases, the J end lost 1 base, and 16 bases lay between the germline ends. The CDR3 contains 16 residues. From germline, CDR1 is SGHAT and CDR2 FQNNGV. The CDR3 reads CASSYRSGGIQETQYF. CDR3 in DNA: TGTGCCAGCAGCTACCGCTCCGGGGGCATCCAAGAGACCCAGTACTTC.

This clone has just one count. The chain joins TRBV19 to TRBJ2-2; D might be TRBD2 (6 bases). The CDR3 is 12 amino acids. CDR1 is LNHDA and CDR2 is SQIVND in the germline V gene (reference sequence). Trimming took 10 bases from V and 5 from J, leaving 11 bases between them. CDR3 coding DNA: TGTGCCATTAGCCGGGGGACCGGGGAGCTGTTTTTT. It translates to CAISRGTGELFF.

J is TRBJ2-7 and V is TRBV25-1, with D possibly being TRBD2 (6 bases). CDR1 and CDR2 (germline): MGHDK, SYGVNS. This CDR3 has 16 amino acids. V lost 5 bases, J lost 2 bases, and 19 bases lay in between. The CDR3 coding sequence is TGTGCCAGCAGTCCCCCCGTGCGGGATTTCCCCTACGAGCAGTACTTC. As protein: CASSPPVRDFPYEQYF.

The rearrangement joins TRBV11-2 to TRBJ2-5, with a tentative D call TRBD1 (6 bases). The CDR3 sequence is 18 residues long. V lost 2 bases and J 3 bases, leaving 22 bases between the germline ends. Per germline, CDR1 SGHAT and CDR2 FQNNGV. The CDR3 DNA reads TGTGCCAGCAGCTTATCCCCCCCGGGTTGGGGGCTGGAAGAGACCCAGTACTTC. Translation: CASSLSPPGWGLEETQYF.

This CDR3 reads CASSHTNTGELFF. The CDR3 DNA follows: TGCGCCAGCAGCCACACCAACACCGGGGAGCTGTTTTTT. The chain uses TRBV4-1 and TRBJ2-2, with no clear D. The CDR3 loop spans 13 amino acids. Per germline, CDR1 MGHRA and CDR2 YSYEKL. V shed 3 bases and J shed 2 bases, with 4 bases lying between them.

CDR3 region: CASSQPHPAGGGRETQYF. The CDR3 region has the DNA TGTGCCAGCAGCCAGCCTCACCCGGCGGGGGGAGGTAGAGAGACCCAGTACTTC. The V gene is TRBV14, the J gene TRBJ2-5; TRBD2 aligns across 8 bases. The CDR3 runs to 18 residues. Germline CDR1 is SGHDN and CDR2 is FVKESK. The V gene end was trimmed by 3 bases and the J gene end by 4 bases; junction bases not matched to a gene: 16.

The chain uses TRBV6-5 and TRBJ2-5, with D possibly TRBD1 on 6 matching bases. V was clipped by 2 bases and J by 5 bases, with 12 bases between them. There are 14 residues in the CDR3. Germline V gene sequence: CDR1 MNHEY, CDR2 SVGAGI. The CDR3 DNA is TGTGCCAGCAGTTACGCATCCACAGGGGAGACCCAGTACTTC. Translation: CASSYASTGETQYF.

The chain carries TRBV5-1 and TRBJ1-4; D gene unclear. The CDR3 is made up of 15 amino acids. Germline CDR1 is SGHRS and CDR2 is YFSETQ. V lost 4 bases, J lost 0 bases, and 10 bases lay in between. CDR3 region: CASSPRRTTNEKLFF. The CDR3 nucleotides read TGCGCCAGCAGCCCGAGACGAACAACTAATGAAAAACTGTTTTTT.